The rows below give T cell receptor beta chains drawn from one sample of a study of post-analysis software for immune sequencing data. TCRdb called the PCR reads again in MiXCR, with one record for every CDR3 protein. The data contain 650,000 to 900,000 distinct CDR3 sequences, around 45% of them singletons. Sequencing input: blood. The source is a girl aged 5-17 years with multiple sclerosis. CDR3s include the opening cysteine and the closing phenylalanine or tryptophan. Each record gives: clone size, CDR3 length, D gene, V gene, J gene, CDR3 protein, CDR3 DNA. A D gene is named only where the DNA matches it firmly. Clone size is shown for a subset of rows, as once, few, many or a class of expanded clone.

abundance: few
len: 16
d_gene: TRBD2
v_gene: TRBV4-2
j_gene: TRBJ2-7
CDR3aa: CASSQDATSGTYEQYF
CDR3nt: TGTGCCAGCAGCCAAGATGCGACTAGCGGGACTTACGAGCAGTACTTC

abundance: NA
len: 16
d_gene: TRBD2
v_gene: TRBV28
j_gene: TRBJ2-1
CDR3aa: CASSSPGLAENNEQFF
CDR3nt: TGTGCCAGCAGTTCCCCGGGACTAGCGGAGAACAATGAGCAGTTCTTC

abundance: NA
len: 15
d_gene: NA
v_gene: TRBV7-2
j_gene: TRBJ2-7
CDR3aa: CASSPGGVLSYEQYF
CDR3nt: TGTGCCAGCAGCCCCGGCGGGGTGCTTTCCTACGAGCAGTACTTC

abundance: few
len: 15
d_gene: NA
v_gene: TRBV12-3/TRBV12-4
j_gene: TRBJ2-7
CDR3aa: CASSGVDHFSYEQYF
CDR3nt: TGTGCCAGCAGCGGGGTGGACCACTTCTCCTACGAGCAGTACTTC

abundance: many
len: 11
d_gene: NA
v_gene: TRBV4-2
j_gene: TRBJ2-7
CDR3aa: CASSDGNEQYF
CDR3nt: TGTGCCAGCAGCGACGGGAACGAGCAGTACTTC

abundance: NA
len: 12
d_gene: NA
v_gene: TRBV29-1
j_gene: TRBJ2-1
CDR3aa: CSVTTGRNEQFF
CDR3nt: TGCAGCGTGACGACAGGGAGGAATGAGCAGTTCTTC

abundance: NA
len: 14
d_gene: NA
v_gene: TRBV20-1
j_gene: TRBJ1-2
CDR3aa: CSATPGSTNYGYTF
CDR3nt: TGCAGTGCTACGCCAGGGAGTACAAACTATGGCTACACCTTC

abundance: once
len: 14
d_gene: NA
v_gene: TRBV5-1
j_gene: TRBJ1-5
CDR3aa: CASRPGTDNQPQHF
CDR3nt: TGCGCCAGCAGACCAGGGACGGATAATCAGCCCCAGCATTTT

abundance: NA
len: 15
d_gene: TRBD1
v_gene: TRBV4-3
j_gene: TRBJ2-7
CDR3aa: CASSHPGQRTYEQYF
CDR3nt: TGCGCCAGCAGCCACCCGGGACAGCGTACCTACGAGCAGTACTTC

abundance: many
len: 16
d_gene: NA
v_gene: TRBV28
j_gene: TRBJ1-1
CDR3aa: CASSLEPGAGDTEAFF
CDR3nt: TGTGCCAGCAGTTTAGAGCCCGGGGCAGGGGATACTGAAGCTTTCTTT

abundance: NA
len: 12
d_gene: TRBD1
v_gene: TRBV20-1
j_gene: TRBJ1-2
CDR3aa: CSAPGDSYGYTF
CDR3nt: TGCAGTGCTCCGGGGGACAGCTATGGCTACACCTTC

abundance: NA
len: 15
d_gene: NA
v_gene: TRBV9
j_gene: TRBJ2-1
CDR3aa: CASSVVGLPQETQFF
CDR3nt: TGTGCCAGCAGCGTAGTCGGGTTGCCTCAAGAGACCCAGTTCTTC

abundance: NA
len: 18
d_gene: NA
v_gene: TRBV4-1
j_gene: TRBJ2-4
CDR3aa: CASSQDNGGILAKNIQYF
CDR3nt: TGCGCCAGCAGCCAAGATAATGGGGGGATACTAGCCAAAAACATTCAGTACTTC

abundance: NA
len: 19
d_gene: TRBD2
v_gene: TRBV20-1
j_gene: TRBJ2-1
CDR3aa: CSARTSGAGRVGSYNEQFF
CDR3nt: TGCAGTGCCAGGACTAGCGGAGCAGGCCGAGTCGGCTCCTACAATGAGCAGTTCTTC

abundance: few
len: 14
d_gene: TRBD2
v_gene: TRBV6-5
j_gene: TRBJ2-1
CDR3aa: CASSGSGSYNEQFF
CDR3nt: TGTGCCAGCAGTGGTAGCGGGAGCTACAATGAGCAGTTCTTC

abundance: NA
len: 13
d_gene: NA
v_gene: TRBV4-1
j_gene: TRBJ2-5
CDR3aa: CASSHRTEETQYF
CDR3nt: TGCGCCAGCAGCCATCGGACAGAAGAGACCCAGTACTTC

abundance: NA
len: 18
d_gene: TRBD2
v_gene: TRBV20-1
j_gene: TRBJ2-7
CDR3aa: CSARDHNSGKERIYEQYF
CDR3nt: TGCAGTGCTAGAGATCATAATAGCGGGAAGGAAAGAATCTACGAGCAGTACTTC

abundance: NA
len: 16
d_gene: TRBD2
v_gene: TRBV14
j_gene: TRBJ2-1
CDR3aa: CASSVQTSGSVYEQFF
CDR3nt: TGTGCCAGCAGCGTGCAGACTAGCGGGAGCGTCTATGAGCAGTTCTTC

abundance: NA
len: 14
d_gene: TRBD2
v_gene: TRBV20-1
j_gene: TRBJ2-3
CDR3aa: CSGTLAGGGDTQYF
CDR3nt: TGCAGTGGTACACTAGCGGGAGGCGGAGATACGCAGTATTTT

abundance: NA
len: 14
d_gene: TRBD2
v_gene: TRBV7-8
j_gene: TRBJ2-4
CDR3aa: CASSKRGGTNIQYF
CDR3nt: TGTGCCAGCAGCAAGAGGGGAGGGACCAACATTCAGTACTTC

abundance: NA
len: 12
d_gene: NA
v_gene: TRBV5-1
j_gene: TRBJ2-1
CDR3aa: CASTYNSDEQFF
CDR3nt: TGCGCCAGCACCTACAACAGCGATGAGCAGTTCTTC

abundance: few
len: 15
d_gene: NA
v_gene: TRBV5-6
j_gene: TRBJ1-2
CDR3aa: CASSGYTQANYGYTF
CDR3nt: TGTGCCAGCAGCGGTTACACTCAAGCTAACTATGGCTACACCTTC

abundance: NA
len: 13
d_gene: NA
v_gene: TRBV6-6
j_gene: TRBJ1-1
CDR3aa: CASSSGHGTEAFF
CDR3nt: TGTGCCAGCAGCTCCGGACACGGCACTGAAGCTTTCTTT

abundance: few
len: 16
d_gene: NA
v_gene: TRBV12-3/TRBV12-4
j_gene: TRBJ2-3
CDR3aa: CASSPPGTLGTDTQYF
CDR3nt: TGTGCCAGCAGTCCCCCCGGGACCTTGGGGACAGATACGCAGTATTTT

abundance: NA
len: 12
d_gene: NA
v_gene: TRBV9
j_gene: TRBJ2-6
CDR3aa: CASSSSPLVLTF
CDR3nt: TGTGCCAGCAGCTCCTCCCCCCTCGTCCTGACTTTC

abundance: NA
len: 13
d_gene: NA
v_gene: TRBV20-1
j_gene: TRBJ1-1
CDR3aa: CSAARTVNTEAFF
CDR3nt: TGCAGTGCTGCCCGGACGGTGAACACTGAAGCTTTCTTT

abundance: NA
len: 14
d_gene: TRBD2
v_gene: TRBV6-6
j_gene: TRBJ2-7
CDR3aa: CASRTGTKIYEQYF
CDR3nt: TGCGCCAGCCGCACCGGGACTAAGATCTACGAGCAGTACTTC

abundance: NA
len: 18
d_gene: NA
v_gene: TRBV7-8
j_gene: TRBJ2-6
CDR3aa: CASSLYNRDASGANVLTF
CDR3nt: TGTGCCAGCAGCTTATACAACCGGGACGCCTCTGGGGCCAACGTCCTGACTTTC

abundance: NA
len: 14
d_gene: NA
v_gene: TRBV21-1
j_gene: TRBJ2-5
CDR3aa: CASSKVGGGETQYF
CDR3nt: TGTGCCAGCAGCAAAGTCGGGGGAGGGGAGACCCAGTACTTC

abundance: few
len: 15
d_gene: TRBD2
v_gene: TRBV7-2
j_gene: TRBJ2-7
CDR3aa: CASSLWGGGSYEQYF
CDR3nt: TGTGCCAGCAGCTTGTGGGGGGGGGGCTCCTACGAGCAGTACTTC

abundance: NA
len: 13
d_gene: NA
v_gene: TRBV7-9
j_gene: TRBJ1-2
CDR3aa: CASSRDKTYGYTF
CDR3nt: TGTGCCAGCAGCCGGGACAAGACCTATGGCTACACCTTC